These 18 T cell receptor beta chains share one sample of origin, sequenced in a study of T cells in Graves' hyperthyroidism and ophthalmopathy. Researchers took RNA transcripts and amplified the TCR beta CDR3 regions from them. TCR CDR3 regions were first amplified by RT-PCR with HTBI primers. MiXCR, applied by TCRdb to the multiplex PCR reads, yields one record per CDR3 protein. The sample contains under 400,000 distinct CDR3 sequences, 21% of which appear only once. Sequences were obtained from blood. Receptors were obtained from a woman in her fifties or sixties with Graves' hyperthyroidism.

This clonotype occurred many times. The CDR3 region is CSAREVTAVTGELFF. CDR3 sequence (DNA): TGCAGTGCTAGAGAGGTCACAGCCGTCACCGGGGAGCTGTTTTTT. The J gene is TRBJ2-2, the V gene TRBV20-1; D gene unclear. The V and J ends lost 0 bases and 4 bases respectively, with 12 bases between them. The CDR3 is 15 amino acids. Germline-derived CDR1 and CDR2 are DFQATT and SNEGSKA (reference sequence).

This clonotype was observed a handful of times. This rearrangement joins TRBV28 to TRBJ1-2; a weak D match, TRBD1 (6 bases). Germline lookup yields CDR1 MDHEN and CDR2 SYDVKM. V was pared by 3 bases and J by 2 bases, with 19 bases between. The CDR3 loop spans 17 amino acids. CDR3 sequence: CASSLGTDSGRNYGYTF. The CDR3 region has the DNA TGTGCCAGCAGTTTGGGAACGGACAGCGGCAGGAACTATGGCTACACCTTC.

This chain joins TRBV5-1 and TRBJ2-5, with D possibly TRBD1 on 6 matching bases. Germline V lookup: CDR1 SGHRS, CDR2 YFSETQ. With 3 bases removed from V and 3 bases from J, the gap between germline ends came to 12 bases. This CDR3 has 14 residues. The CDR3 DNA reads as TGCGCCAGCAGCTCCGGGACAAGTAAAGAGACCCAGTACTTC. Encoded protein: CASSSGTSKETQYF.

This clonotype was detected ten times or more. This chain connects TRBV28 to TRBJ2-4; D possibly corresponds to TRBD1 (5 bases). The V end lost 3 bases, the J end lost 3 bases, and 12 bases lay between the germline ends. This CDR3 contains 15 residues. Per germline, CDR1 MDHEN and CDR2 SYDVKM. This CDR3 reads CASSFNQGGKNIQYF. In nucleotides, the CDR3 is TGTGCCAGCAGTTTTAATCAGGGCGGCAAAAACATTCAGTACTTC.

The J gene is TRBJ2-7, the V gene TRBV5-1; D is undetermined. Germline loops: CDR1 SGHRS, CDR2 YFSETQ. The V gene lost 4 bases and the J gene lost 0 bases, with 14 bases spanning the gap. The CDR3 sequence is 15 residues long. The CDR3 loop reads CASSLGDWSSYEQYF. The CDR3 DNA sequence: TGCGCCAGCAGCCTCGGAGACTGGAGCTCCTACGAGCAGTACTTC. The whole variable domain, remainder taken from reference TRBV5-1 and TRBJ2-7, is KAGVTQTPRYLIKTRGQQVTLSCSPISGHRSVSWYQQTPGQGLQFLFEYFSETQRNKGNFPGRFSGRQFSNSRSEMNVSTLELGDSALYLCASSLGDWSSYEQYFGPGTRLTVT.

The V gene is TRBV6-1, the J gene TRBJ2-2; 13 bases line up with TRBD2. In germline, CDR1 is MNHNS, CDR2 SASEGT. The V and J ends lost 6 bases and 1 base, in that order; junction bases with no gene match: 2. The CDR3 runs to 16 residues. CDR3 nucleotide sequence: TGTGCCAGCAGACGACTAGCGGGGGGGAACACCGGGGAGCTGTTTTTT. Translating gives CASRRLAGGNTGELFF.

The chain links TRBV27 to TRBJ1-1, with D unresolved. The germline V gene encodes CDR1 MNHEY and CDR2 SMNVEV (reference sequence). This CDR3 contains 15 residues. Trimming pared 3 bases from V and 1 base from J, leaving 12 bases between. The DNA for the CDR3 is TGTGCCAGCAGTTTTAGTTCGGGCGGGAACACTGAAGCTTTCTTT. Translating gives CASSFSSGGNTEAFF.

This clonotype has a handful of counts. The chain couples TRBV5-1 to TRBJ2-7, with TRBD1 as a possible D gene (6 bases). V shed 0 bases and J shed 6 bases, with 10 bases lying between them. The CDR3 length is 13 residues. Per germline, CDR1 SGHRS and CDR2 YFSETQ. In DNA, the CDR3 is TGCGCCAGCAGCTTGGAAGGGGGATTCGAGCAGTACTTC. Translated, it gives CASSLEGGFEQYF.

The rearrangement links TRBV2 to TRBJ2-2; D is possibly TRBD1 (6 bases). CDR3 size: 14 residues. V was shortened by 3 bases and J by 7 bases, with 12 bases between the two germline ends. Germline CDR1 SNHLY, CDR2 FYNNEI. CDR3 loop: CASSEAQGFGELFF. The CDR3 bases are TGTGCCAGCAGTGAGGCACAGGGATTCGGGGAGCTGTTTTTT.

This clonotype has a count of ten or more. The rearrangement links TRBV18 to TRBJ2-7, with TRBD2 matching 11 bases. There are 15 residues in the CDR3. V shed 1 base and J 4 bases; nucleotides not matched to a gene: 3. Germline CDR1 reads KGHSH; CDR2 reads LQKENI. Written as DNA, the CDR3 is TGTGCCAGCTCACCACGGCTAGCGGGAGGTTACGAGCAGTACTTC. Translated, it gives CASSPRLAGGYEQYF. Looking up the rest from reference TRBV18 and TRBJ2-7 gives the full variable domain: NAGVMQNPRHLVRRRGQEARLRCSPMKGHSHVYWYRQLPEEGLKFMVYLQKENIIDESGMPKERFSAEFPKEGPSILRIQQVVRGDSAAYFCASSPRLAGGYEQYFGPGTRLTVT.

This clonotype has at least ten counts. CDR3 protein: CSAPQGGTQYF. The CDR3 DNA is TGCAGTGCTCCTCAGGGAGGCACGCAGTATTTT. J is TRBJ2-3 and V is TRBV20-1; TRBD2 might be the D (6 bases). The CDR3 has 11 residues. Trimming removed 5 bases at V and 9 bases at J, with 12 bases between. Germline CDR1 reads DFQATT; CDR2 reads SNEGSKA (reference sequence).

V usage is TRBV6-2 or TRBV6-3 and J usage is TRBJ1-2; D is unresolved. The V end lost 0 bases, the J end lost 3 bases, and 29 bases lay between the germline ends. The CDR3 loop spans 21 amino acids. CDR1 MNHEY and CDR2 SVGEGT come from the germline V gene. CDR3: CASSYSERGQEDLVDHYGYTF. In DNA form, the CDR3 reads TGTGCCAGCAGTTACTCGGAAAGAGGCCAGGAAGACCTAGTTGACCACTATGGCTACACCTTC.

The genes are TRBV19 and TRBJ2-7; 9 bases align to TRBD1. V was pared by 2 bases and J by 6 bases, with 11 bases of the junction left unmatched. The CDR3 totals 16 residues. Germline CDR1 LNHDA, CDR2 SQIVND (reference sequence). The DNA of the CDR3 is TGTGCCAGTAGTATAATTTTAACAGGGGGCCGCGCCGAGCAGTACTTC. Translated, it gives CASSIILTGGRAEQYF.

The CDR3 sequence is CASSEAMGTRMNTEAFF. CDR3 DNA sequence: TGTGCCAGCAGTGAAGCGATGGGGACAAGGATGAACACTGAAGCTTTCTTT. The chain uses TRBV6-1 and TRBJ1-1; D perhaps matches TRBD1 (6 bases). Trimming shortened V by 0 bases and J by 0 bases, and 14 bases separated the two germline ends. The V gene's germline CDR1 is MNHNS and CDR2 SASEGT. The CDR3 spans 17 residues.

Notes on this clonotype: The junction does not match germline at one end; this may be a read error. CDR3 in amino acids: CASSVRGIGNQPQHF. The CDR3 bases are TGTGCTAGCAGTGTACGAGGAATTGGCAATCAGCCCCAGCATTTT. The V call is TRBV2, the J call TRBJ1-5; D ambiguous. The CDR3 runs 15 residues. Germline CDR1 reads SNHLY; CDR2 reads FYNNEI.

The chain recombines TRBV3-1 with TRBJ2-3; perhaps D is TRBD1 or TRBD2 (6 bases each). The CDR3 runs 14 residues. Germline CDR1 LGHDT, CDR2 YNNKEL (reference sequence). V lost 4 bases to trimming and J lost 5 bases, with 13 bases between them. Here the CDR3 DNA reads TGTGCCAGCAGCCTTGGGGGGCGGAAAGATACGCAGTATTTT. It encodes CASSLGGRKDTQYF.

The rearrangement uses TRBV20-1 and TRBJ2-7; D is uncertain. This CDR3 is 13 amino acids long. CDR1 and CDR2 from the germline V gene are DFQATT and SNEGSKA (reference sequence). Deletions cut 3 bases from V and 0 bases from J, with 9 bases between. DNA for the CDR3: TGCAGTGCTAGGGCGGCCGTCTCCTACGAGCAGTACTTC. The encoded protein is CSARAAVSYEQYF.

Only a few counts were recorded for this clonotype. The V call is TRBV7-6, the J call TRBJ2-1; D perhaps matches TRBD2 (6 bases). Germline-derived CDR1 and CDR2 are SGHVS and FNYEAQ. The CDR3 consists of 13 residues. The germline V and J ends were trimmed by 6 bases and 7 bases, with 13 bases remaining between them. The CDR3 spells CASRKGTQNEQFF. CDR3 DNA sequence: TGTGCCAGCAGAAAGGGGACTCAAAATGAGCAGTTCTTC.